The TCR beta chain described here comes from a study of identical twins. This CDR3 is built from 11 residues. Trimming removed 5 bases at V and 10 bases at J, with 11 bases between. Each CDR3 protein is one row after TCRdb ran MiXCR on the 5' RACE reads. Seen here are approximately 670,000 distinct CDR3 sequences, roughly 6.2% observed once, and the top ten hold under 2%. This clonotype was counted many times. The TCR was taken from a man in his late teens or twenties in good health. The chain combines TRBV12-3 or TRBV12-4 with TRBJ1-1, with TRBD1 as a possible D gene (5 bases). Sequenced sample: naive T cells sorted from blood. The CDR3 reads CASSNGGVAFF. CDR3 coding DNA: TGTGCCAGCAGTAACGGAGGGGTAGCTTTCTTT.